The text below deals with one T cell receptor (beta chain). The data originate from a study of T cells after yellow fever vaccination. V shed 5 bases, J shed 4 bases, and the junction held 3 bases outside the gene matches. The V gene's germline CDR1 is ENHRY and CDR2 SYGVKD. This CDR3 has 14 amino acids. MiXCR was run by TCRdb on the 5' RACE reads, yielding one entry per CDR3 protein. Here the sample spans roughly 240,000 distinct CDR3 sequences, 6% to 8% being singletons. This TCR came from a young man who received the YFV17D yellow fever vaccine. V gene TRBV10-3 combines with J gene TRBJ1-5; the match to TRBD1 covers 9 bases. This sample comprised CD4+ T cells sorted from PBMCs, obtained on the day of the yellow fever booster vaccination. The CDR3 DNA sequence: TGTGCCATCAGTCTGGGACAGGGTAATCAGCCCCAGCATTTT. Protein product: CAISLGQGNQPQHF.